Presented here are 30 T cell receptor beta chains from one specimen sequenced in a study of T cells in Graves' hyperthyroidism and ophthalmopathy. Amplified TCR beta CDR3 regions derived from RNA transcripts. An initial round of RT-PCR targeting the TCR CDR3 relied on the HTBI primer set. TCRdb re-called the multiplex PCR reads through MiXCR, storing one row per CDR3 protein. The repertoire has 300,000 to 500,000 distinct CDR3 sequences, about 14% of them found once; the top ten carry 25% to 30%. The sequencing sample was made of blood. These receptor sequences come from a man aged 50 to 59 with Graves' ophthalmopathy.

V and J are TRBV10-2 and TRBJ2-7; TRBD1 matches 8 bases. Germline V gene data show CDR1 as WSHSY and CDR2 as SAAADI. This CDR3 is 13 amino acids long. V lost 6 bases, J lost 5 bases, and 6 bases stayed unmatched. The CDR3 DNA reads TGCGCCAGCAGACGGACAGGGCGTGACGAGCAGTACTTC. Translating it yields CASRRTGRDEQYF.

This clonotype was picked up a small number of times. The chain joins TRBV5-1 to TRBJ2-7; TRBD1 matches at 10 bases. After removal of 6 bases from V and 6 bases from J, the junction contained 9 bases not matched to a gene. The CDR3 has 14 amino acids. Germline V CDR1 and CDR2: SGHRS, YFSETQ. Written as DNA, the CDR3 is TGCGCCAGCAATGGGGACAGGGGTTTTGGCGAGCAGTACTTC. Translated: CASNGDRGFGEQYF.

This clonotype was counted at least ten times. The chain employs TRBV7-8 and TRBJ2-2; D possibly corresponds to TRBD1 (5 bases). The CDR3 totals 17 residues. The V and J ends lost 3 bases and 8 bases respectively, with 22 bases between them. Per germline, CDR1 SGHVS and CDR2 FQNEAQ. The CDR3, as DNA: TGTGCCAGCAGCTTTCGCGTGGCTAGGGGCGGTTCTGGGGAGCTGTTTTTT. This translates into CASSFRVARGGSGELFF.

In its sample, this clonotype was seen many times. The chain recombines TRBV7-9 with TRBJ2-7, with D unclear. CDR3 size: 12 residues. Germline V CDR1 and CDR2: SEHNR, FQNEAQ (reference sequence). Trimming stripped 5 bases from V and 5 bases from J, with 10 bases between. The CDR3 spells CASSPDPDEQYF. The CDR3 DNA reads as TGTGCCAGCAGCCCAGACCCGGACGAGCAGTACTTC.

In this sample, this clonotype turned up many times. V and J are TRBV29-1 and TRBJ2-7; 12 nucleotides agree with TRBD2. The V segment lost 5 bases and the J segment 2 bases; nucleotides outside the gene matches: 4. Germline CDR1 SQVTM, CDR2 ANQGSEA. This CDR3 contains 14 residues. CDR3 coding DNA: TGCAGCGTTTCCCGGACTAGCGGGACCTACGAGCAGTACTTC. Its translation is CSVSRTSGTYEQYF.

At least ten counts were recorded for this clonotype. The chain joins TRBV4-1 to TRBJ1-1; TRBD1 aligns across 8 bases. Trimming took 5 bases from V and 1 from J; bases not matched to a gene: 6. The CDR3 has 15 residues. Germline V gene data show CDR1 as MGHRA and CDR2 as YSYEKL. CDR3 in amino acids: CASSLTGTGNTEAFF. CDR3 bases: TGCGCCAGCAGCTTAACCGGGACAGGGAACACTGAAGCTTTCTTT.

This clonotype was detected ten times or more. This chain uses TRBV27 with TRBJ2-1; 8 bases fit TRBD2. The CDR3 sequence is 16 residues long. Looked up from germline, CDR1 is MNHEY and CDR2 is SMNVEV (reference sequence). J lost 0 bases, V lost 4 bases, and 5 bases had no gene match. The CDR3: CASSSLAGSSYNEQFF. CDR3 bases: TGTGCCAGCAGTTCGCTAGCGGGTAGCTCCTACAATGAGCAGTTCTTC.

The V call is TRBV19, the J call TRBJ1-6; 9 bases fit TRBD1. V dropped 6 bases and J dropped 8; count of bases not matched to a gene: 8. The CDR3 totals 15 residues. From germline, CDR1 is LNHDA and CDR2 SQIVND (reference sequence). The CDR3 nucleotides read TGTGCCAGTAGGTTTACGACAGGGGGAGATTCACCCCTCCACTTT. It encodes CASRFTTGGDSPLHF.

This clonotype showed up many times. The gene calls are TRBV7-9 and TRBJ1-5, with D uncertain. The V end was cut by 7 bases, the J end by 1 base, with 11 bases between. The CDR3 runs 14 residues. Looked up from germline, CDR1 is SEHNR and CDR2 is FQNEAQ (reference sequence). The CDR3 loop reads CASTTTTSNQPQHF. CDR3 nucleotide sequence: TGTGCCAGCACCACGACTACAAGCAATCAGCCCCAGCATTTT.

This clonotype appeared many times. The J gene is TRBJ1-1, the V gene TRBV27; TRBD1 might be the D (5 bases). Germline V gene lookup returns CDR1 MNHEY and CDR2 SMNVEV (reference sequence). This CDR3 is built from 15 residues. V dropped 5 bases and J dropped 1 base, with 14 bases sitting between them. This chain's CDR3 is CASSATGTGNTEAFF. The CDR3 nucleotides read TGTGCCAGCAGTGCAACCGGGACGGGGAACACTGAAGCTTTCTTT.

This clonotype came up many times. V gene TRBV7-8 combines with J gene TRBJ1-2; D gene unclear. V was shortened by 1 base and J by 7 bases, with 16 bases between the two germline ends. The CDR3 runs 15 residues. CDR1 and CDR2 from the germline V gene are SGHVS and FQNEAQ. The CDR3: CASSLGGRGSGGYTF. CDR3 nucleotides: TGTGCCAGCAGCTTAGGAGGGCGGGGAAGTGGTGGCTACACCTTC. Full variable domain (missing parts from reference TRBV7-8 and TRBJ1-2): GAGVSQSPRYKVAKRGQDVALRCDPISGHVSLFWYQQALGQGPEFLTYFQNEAQLDKSGLPSDRFFAERPEGSVSTLKIQRTQQEDSAVYLCASSLGGRGSGGYTFGSGTRLTVV.

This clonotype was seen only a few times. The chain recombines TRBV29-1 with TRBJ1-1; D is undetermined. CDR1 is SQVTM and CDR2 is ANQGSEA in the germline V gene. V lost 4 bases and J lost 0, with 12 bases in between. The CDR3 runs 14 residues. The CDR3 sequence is CSVGIDLVNTEAFF. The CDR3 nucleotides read TGCAGCGTTGGAATCGATCTTGTGAACACTGAAGCTTTCTTT.

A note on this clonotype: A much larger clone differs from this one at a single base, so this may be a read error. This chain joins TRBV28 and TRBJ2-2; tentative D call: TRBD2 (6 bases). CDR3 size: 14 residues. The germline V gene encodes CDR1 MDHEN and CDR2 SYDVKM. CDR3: CASSLKVYTGGLFF. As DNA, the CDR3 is TGTGCCAGCAGTTTAAAGGTTTACACCGGGGGGCTGTTTTTT.

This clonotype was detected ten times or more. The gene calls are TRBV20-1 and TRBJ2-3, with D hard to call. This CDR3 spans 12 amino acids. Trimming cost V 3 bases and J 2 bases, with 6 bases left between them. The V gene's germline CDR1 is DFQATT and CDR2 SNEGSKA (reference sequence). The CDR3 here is CSARGYTDTQYF. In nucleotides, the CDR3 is TGCAGTGCTAGGGGGTACACAGATACGCAGTATTTT.

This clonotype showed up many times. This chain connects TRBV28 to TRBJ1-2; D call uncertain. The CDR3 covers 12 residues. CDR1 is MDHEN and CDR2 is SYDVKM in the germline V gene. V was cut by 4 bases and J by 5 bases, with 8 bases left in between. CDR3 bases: TGTGCCAGCAGTTCTACAGCATATGGCTACACCTTC. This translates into CASSSTAYGYTF.

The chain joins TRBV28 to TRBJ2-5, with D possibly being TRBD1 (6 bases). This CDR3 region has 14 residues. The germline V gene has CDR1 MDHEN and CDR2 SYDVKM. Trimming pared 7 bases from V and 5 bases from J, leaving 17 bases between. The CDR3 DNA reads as TGTGCCAGCATTCAACAGGGTGGTGGGGAGACCCAGTACTTC. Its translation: CASIQQGGGETQYF.

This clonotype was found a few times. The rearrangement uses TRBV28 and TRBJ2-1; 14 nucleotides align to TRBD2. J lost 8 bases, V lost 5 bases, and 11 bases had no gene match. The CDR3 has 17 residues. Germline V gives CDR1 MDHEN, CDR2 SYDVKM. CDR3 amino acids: CASSIYSGLAGGDEQFF. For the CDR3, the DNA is TGTGCCAGCAGTATCTACTCCGGACTAGCGGGAGGCGATGAGCAGTTCTTC.

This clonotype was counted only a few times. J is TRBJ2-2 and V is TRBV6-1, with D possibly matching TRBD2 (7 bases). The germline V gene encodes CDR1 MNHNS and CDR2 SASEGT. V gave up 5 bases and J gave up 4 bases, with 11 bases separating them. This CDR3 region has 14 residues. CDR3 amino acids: CASSYAGATGELFF. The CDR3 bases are TGTGCCAGCAGTTACGCGGGGGCCACCGGGGAGCTGTTTTTT.

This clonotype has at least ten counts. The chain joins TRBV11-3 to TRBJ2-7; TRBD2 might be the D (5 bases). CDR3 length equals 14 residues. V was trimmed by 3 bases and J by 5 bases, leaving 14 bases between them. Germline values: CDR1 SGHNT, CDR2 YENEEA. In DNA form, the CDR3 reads TGTGCCAGCAGCTTCGGACTCCTTCGGAACGAGCAGTACTTC. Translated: CASSFGLLRNEQYF.

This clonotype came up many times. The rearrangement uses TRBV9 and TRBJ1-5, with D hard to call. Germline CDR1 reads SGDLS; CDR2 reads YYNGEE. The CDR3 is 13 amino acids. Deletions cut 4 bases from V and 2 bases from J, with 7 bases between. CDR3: CASSIDGNQPQHF. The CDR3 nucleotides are TGTGCCAGCAGCATAGATGGCAATCAGCCCCAGCATTTT.

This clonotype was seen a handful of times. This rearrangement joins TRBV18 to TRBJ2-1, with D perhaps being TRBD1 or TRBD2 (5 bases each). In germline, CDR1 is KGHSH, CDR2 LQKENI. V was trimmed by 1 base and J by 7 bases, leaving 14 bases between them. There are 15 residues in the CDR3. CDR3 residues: CASSPLRGSGNEQFF. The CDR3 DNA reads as TGTGCCAGCTCACCACTAAGGGGCAGCGGAAATGAGCAGTTCTTC. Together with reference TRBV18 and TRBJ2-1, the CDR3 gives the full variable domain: NAGVMQNPRHLVRRRGQEARLRCSPMKGHSHVYWYRQLPEEGLKFMVYLQKENIIDESGMPKERFSAEFPKEGPSILRIQQVVRGDSAAYFCASSPLRGSGNEQFFGPGTRLTVL.

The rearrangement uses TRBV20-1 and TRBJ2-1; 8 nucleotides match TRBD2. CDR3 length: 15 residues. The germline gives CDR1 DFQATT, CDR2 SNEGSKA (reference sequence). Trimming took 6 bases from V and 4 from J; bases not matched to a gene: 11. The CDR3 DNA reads TGCAGTGCCCCTAGAAGCGGGAGTGAGTACAATGAGCAGTTCTTC. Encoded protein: CSAPRSGSEYNEQFF.

This chain's CDR3 is CASSTTGTGRSNEKLFF. CDR3 coding DNA: TGTGCCAGCAGCACCACCGGGACAGGTCGGAGTAATGAAAAACTGTTTTTT. The chain links TRBV7-9 to TRBJ1-4; 8 bases map to TRBD1. J lost 4 bases, V lost 5 bases, and 12 bases had no gene match. Germline CDR1 and CDR2: SEHNR and FQNEAQ (reference sequence). The CDR3 consists of 17 residues.

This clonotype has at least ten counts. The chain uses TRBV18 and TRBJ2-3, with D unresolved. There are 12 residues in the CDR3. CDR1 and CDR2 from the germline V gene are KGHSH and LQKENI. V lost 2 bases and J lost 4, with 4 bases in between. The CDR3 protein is CASSPNSDTQYF. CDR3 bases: TGTGCCAGCTCACCAAATTCAGATACGCAGTATTTT.

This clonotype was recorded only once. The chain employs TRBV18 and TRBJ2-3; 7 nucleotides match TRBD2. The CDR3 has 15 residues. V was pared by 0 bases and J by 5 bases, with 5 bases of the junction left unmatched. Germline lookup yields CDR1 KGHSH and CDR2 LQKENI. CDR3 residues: CASSPPSGVGDTQYF. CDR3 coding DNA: TGTGCCAGCTCACCACCGAGCGGGGTTGGAGATACGCAGTATTTT. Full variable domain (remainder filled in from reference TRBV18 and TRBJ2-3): NAGVMQNPRHLVRRRGQEARLRCSPMKGHSHVYWYRQLPEEGLKFMVYLQKENIIDESGMPKERFSAEFPKEGPSILRIQQVVRGDSAAYFCASSPPSGVGDTQYFGPGTRLTVL.

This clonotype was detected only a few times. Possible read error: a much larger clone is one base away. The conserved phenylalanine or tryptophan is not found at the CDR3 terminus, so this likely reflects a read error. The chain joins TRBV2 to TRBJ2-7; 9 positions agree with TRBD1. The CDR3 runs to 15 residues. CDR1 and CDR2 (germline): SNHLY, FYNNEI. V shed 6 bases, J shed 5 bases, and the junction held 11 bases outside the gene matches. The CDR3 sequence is CASRQQGARRNEQYL. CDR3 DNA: TGTGCCAGCAGGCAACAGGGGGCGCGTAGAAACGAGCAGTACCTC.

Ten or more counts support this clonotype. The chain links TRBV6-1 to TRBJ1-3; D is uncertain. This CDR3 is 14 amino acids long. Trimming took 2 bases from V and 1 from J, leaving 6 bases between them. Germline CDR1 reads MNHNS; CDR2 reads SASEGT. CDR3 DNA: TGTGCCAGCAGTGAACTTGGATCTGGAAACACCATATATTTT. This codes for CASSELGSGNTIYF.

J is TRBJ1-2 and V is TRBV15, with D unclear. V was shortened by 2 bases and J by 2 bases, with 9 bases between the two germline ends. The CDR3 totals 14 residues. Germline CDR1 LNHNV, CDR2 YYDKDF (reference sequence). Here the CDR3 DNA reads TGTGCCACCAGCAGACCCCCGGAGAACTATGGCTACACCTTC. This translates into CATSRPPENYGYTF.

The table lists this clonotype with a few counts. In DNA form, the CDR3 reads TGCGCCAGCAGCTTGGATAGCGGGAGGGTAGAGACCCAGTACTTC. This sequence encodes CASSLDSGRVETQYF. The chain is built from TRBV5-1 and TRBJ2-5; 11 nucleotides line up with TRBD2. This CDR3 region has 15 residues. V lost 0 bases, J lost 4 bases, and 2 bases stayed unmatched. CDR1 is SGHRS, CDR2 YFSETQ, per germline.

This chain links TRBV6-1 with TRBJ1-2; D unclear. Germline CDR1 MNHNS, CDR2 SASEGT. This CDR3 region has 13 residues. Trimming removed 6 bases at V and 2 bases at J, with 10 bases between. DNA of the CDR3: TGTGCCAGCAGAACGGGAGCGAACTATGGCTACACCTTC. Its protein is CASRTGANYGYTF.